The 18 T cell receptor beta chains listed next were all sequenced from one sample in a study of OX40 agonist ivuxolimab in advanced cancers. Method: immunoSEQ multiplex PCR; TCRdb's copy keeps in-frame clones and lacks some. The sample lists over 50,000 clones; roughly 91% were seen once. Source: CD4+ or CD8+ T cells sorted from blood, taken in a trial of the OX40 agonist ivuxolimab. These receptors all come from an adult with an advanced solid tumor such as melanoma, head and neck, liver or kidney cancer.

This chain uses TRBV11-2 with TRBJ2-3; 8 bases line up with TRBD2. The CDR3 is 15 amino acids. Germline values: CDR1 SGHAT, CDR2 FQNNGV. The V segment lost 4 bases and the J segment 2 bases; nucleotides outside the gene matches: 5. The CDR3 reads CASSSNGRDTDTQYF. The CDR3 region has the DNA TGTGCCAGCAGCTCCAACGGGAGGGACACAGATACGCAGTATTTT.

This rearrangement joins TRBV30 to TRBJ2-2; tentatively, D is TRBD1 (5 bases). The CDR3 consists of 11 residues. The V gene's germline CDR1 is GTSNPN and CDR2 SVGIG (reference sequence). Between the trimmed V and J ends, which lost 8 bases and 6 bases, there was a span of 10 bases. The CDR3 DNA follows: TGTGCCGGTAAACAGGCCGGGGAGCTGTTTTTT. Residues: CAGKQAGELFF.

This sequence joins TRBV10-2 and TRBJ2-7; D might be TRBD1 (7 bases). Per germline, CDR1 WSHSY and CDR2 SAAADI. V gave up 0 bases and J gave up 5 bases, with 14 bases separating them. The CDR3 sequence is 15 residues long. DNA of the CDR3: TGCGCCAGCAGTGAGTCCCTGGGACAGCGGGACGAGCAGTACTTC. Protein product: CASSESLGQRDEQYF.

The V and J genes are TRBV9 and TRBJ2-3; no clear D gene. CDR1 is SGDLS, CDR2 YYNGEE, per germline. The CDR3 has 14 amino acids. Trimming took off 0 bases at V and 6 bases at J, with 11 bases between the two ends. The CDR3 protein is CASSVESLGDTQYF. Written as DNA, the CDR3 is TGTGCCAGCAGCGTAGAGAGCTTGGGGGATACGCAGTATTTT.

V usage is TRBV5-4 and J usage is TRBJ2-3; D gene uncertain. V was cut by 5 bases and J by 4 bases, with 14 bases left in between. CDR1 and CDR2 (germline): SGHNT, YYREEE (reference sequence). The CDR3 has 14 residues. The CDR3 DNA reads TGTGCCAGCAGTTATCGGACCCTGCCAGATACGCAGTATTTT. Translated, it gives CASSYRTLPDTQYF.

The rearrangement joins TRBV19 to TRBJ2-7; 7 positions match TRBD2. The V gene end was trimmed by 1 base and the J gene end by 3 bases; junction bases not matched to a gene: 6. Germline CDR1 and CDR2: LNHDA and SQIVND (reference sequence). The CDR3 is made up of 15 amino acids. This CDR3 is CASSIAGGFVYEQYF. In nucleotides, the CDR3 is TGTGCCAGTAGTATAGCGGGAGGTTTTGTCTACGAGCAGTACTTC.

CDR3 DNA: TGCAGCGTTGGCAACCCCGGCAGGGGGTACGAGCAGTACTTC. Amino acids: CSVGNPGRGYEQYF. The chain combines TRBV29-1 with TRBJ2-5, with TRBD1 identical over 7 bases. The J call may be wrong; the DNA end is better matched by TRBJ2-7. This CDR3 region has 14 residues. Germline loops: CDR1 SQVTM, CDR2 ANQGSEA.

This chain connects TRBV5-4 to TRBJ2-1; D is undetermined. The germline gives CDR1 SGHNT, CDR2 YYREEE (reference sequence). The V end was cut by 3 bases, the J end by 6 bases, with 13 bases between. The CDR3 runs to 14 residues. CDR3 region: CASSSPGWGNEQFF. The CDR3 region has the DNA TGTGCCAGCAGCTCACCGGGTTGGGGCAATGAGCAGTTCTTC. Based on the CDR3 plus reference TRBV5-4 and TRBJ2-1, the full variable domain is ETGVTQSPTHLIKTRGQQVTLRCSSQSGHNTVSWYQQALGQGPQFIFQYYREEENGRGNFPPRFSGLQFPNYSSELNVNALELDDSALYLCASSSPGWGNEQFFGPGTRLTVL.

This chain uses TRBV2 with TRBJ2-1, with a weak D call TRBD1 (6 bases). Trimming cost V 7 bases and J 6 bases, with 10 bases left between them. The CDR3 totals 12 residues. The V gene's germline CDR1 is SNHLY and CDR2 FYNNEI. In nucleotides, the CDR3 is TGTGCCAGCACCAAAGGGGGCAATGAGCAGTTCTTC. Translated, it gives CASTKGGNEQFF.

The rearrangement links TRBV6-4 to TRBJ2-7; no clear D. Germline CDR1 is MRHNA and CDR2 is SNTAGT. V lost 7 bases and J 0 bases, leaving 10 bases between the germline ends. This CDR3 region has 13 residues. The CDR3 protein is CASNYRFSYEQYF. In DNA, the CDR3 is TGTGCCAGCAATTACCGCTTCTCCTACGAGCAGTACTTC.

V gene TRBV4-3 combines with J gene TRBJ1-1; D perhaps matches TRBD1 (5 bases). Trimming removed 3 bases at V and 6 bases at J, with 14 bases between. CDR3 length: 14 amino acids. The germline gives CDR1 LGHNA, CDR2 YSLEER. CDR3 nucleotide sequence: TGCGCCAGCAGCCACTGGGGGAGTTACTCTGAAGCTTTCTTT. Amino acid sequence: CASSHWGSYSEAFF.

This chain links TRBV4-1 with TRBJ1-1, with D possibly TRBD1 on 5 matching bases. Germline CDR1 MGHRA, CDR2 YSYEKL. V gave up 1 base and J gave up 2 bases, with 11 bases separating them. The CDR3 sequence is 15 residues long. CDR3 DNA sequence: TGCGCCAGCAGCCAAGCGCCGGGGGTTAACACTGAAGCTTTCTTT. Translated, it gives CASSQAPGVNTEAFF.

The CDR3 sequence is CASSPAAGDYNEQFF. The CDR3 nucleotides are TGCGCCAGCAGCCCGGCAGCGGGAGATTACAATGAGCAGTTCTTC. The chain employs TRBV4-1 and TRBJ2-1; the match to TRBD2 covers 8 bases. The CDR3 is 15 residues long. Germline CDR1 reads MGHRA; CDR2 reads YSYEKL. The V gene end was trimmed by 4 bases and the J gene end by 4 bases; junction bases not matched to a gene: 6.

The sample holds one count of this clone. CDR3 protein: CASSSRTVNTEAFF. The CDR3 DNA reads TGTGCCAGCAGCTCCCGGACAGTAAACACTGAAGCTTTCTTT. This chain joins TRBV7-8 and TRBJ1-1, with a weak D call TRBD1 (6 bases). CDR1 is SGHVS, CDR2 FQNEAQ, per germline. Trimming stripped 4 bases from V and 2 bases from J, with 11 bases between. CDR3 length: 14 amino acids.

The chain recombines TRBV27 with TRBJ2-1; D may be TRBD1 or TRBD2 (5 bases each). CDR3 length: 15 amino acids. Trimming removed 8 bases at V and 4 bases at J, with 18 bases between. CDR1 and CDR2 (germline): MNHEY, SMNVEV (reference sequence). CDR3 coding DNA: TGTGCCAGCGTCAGTCGGGACGGACCATACAATGAGCAGTTCTTC. Translating gives CASVSRDGPYNEQFF.

With regard to this clone: The CDR3 does not end in the conserved phenylalanine or tryptophan, so this is likely a read error. This sequence joins TRBV27 and TRBJ2-7; TRBD1 or TRBD2 may be the D gene (5 bases each). Germline lookup yields CDR1 MNHEY and CDR2 SMNVEV (reference sequence). Trimming took off 6 bases at V and 2 bases at J, with 17 bases between the two ends. The CDR3 runs 15 residues. The CDR3 loop is CASSPVGDGAYEQYL. In DNA, the CDR3 is TGTGCCAGCAGCCCTGTCGGGGACGGAGCCTACGAGCAGTACCTC.

The CDR3 coding sequence is TGTGCCAGCAGTGACATCCGCCGGGAGACCCAGTACTTC. Translation: CASSDIRRETQYF. V and J are TRBV6-1 and TRBJ2-5, with D unresolved. Deletions cut 3 bases from V and 5 bases from J, with 10 bases between. CDR3 size: 13 residues. Germline CDR1 reads MNHNS; CDR2 reads SASEGT.

The chain recombines TRBV7-6 with TRBJ2-1, with 15 bases fitting TRBD2. V shed 4 bases and J 7 bases; nucleotides not matched to a gene: 5. The germline CDR1 and CDR2 sequences are SGHVS and FNYEAQ. The CDR3 consists of 16 residues. CDR3 amino acids: CASSSGLAGGLNEQFF. The CDR3 nucleotides read TGTGCCAGCAGCTCCGGACTAGCGGGAGGGCTTAATGAGCAGTTCTTC.